Listed below are T cell receptor beta chains from one sample, sequenced in a study of blood T cell repertoires in COVID-19. Profiled with immunoSEQ multiplex PCR; TCRdb holds only in-frame clones, not every one. The data hold 200,000 to 250,000 clones, with almost 90% observed a single time. Sequencing input: peripheral blood. These receptors were collected from a woman between 55 and 75 years old with acute or convalescent COVID-19. Both conserved end residues are part of each CDR3. D genes are given only for firm matches. Clone size is shown for a subset of rows, as once, few, many or a class of expanded clone.

>once|-|TRBV24-1|TRBJ2-3
TGTGCCACCAGTGACCCCGGACTTGCAGATACGCAGTATTTT
CATSDPGLADTQYF
>-|-|TRBV19|TRBJ2-1
TGTGCCAATCCCGACTATTACAATGAGCAGTTCTTC
CANPDYYNEQFF
>few|TRBD1|TRBV6-5|TRBJ1-4
TGTGCCAGCAGGTCGGACAGGGGTACTAATGAAAAACTGTTTTTT
CASRSDRGTNEKLFF
>-|-|TRBV5-1|TRBJ2-6
TGCGCCAGCAGCTTGCGGCAGGGGTCAGCTGGGGCCAACGTCCTGACTTTC
CASSLRQGSAGANVLTF
>-|-|TRBV15|TRBJ1-1
TGTGCCACCAGCAGAAAGACCGGGACTGAAGCTTTCTTT
CATSRKTGTEAFF
>-|TRBD1|TRBV2|TRBJ1-2
TGTGCCAGCCGAAGGACAGGGAATGGCTACACCTTC
CASRRTGNGYTF
>-|-|TRBV30|TRBJ2-2
TGTGCCGGACAGCGACAGGTTACCGGGGAGCTGTTTTTT
CAGQRQVTGELFF
>-|-|TRBV2|TRBJ1-3
TGTGCCAGCATTGGCAGGGGTAACCTGAACACCATATATTTT
CASIGRGNLNTIYF
>-|-|TRBV10-2|TRBJ1-1
TGCGCCAGCAGTGATTTTGGGCTCATGAACACTGAAGCTTTCTTT
CASSDFGLMNTEAFF
>-|TRBD2|TRBV24-1|TRBJ2-3
TGTGCCACCAGTGATTCGGGGACTACCACAGATACGCAGTATTTT
CATSDSGTTTDTQYF
>once|TRBD1|TRBV6-5|TRBJ1-6
TGTGCCAGCAGTACCAGGACAGGGGGCGTTTCACCCCTCCACTTT
CASSTRTGGVSPLHF
>-|-|TRBV19|TRBJ2-1
TGTGCCAGTAGTATCTGGCAGGGCTCCTACAATGAGCAGTTCTTC
CASSIWQGSYNEQFF
>-|TRBD1|TRBV7-9|TRBJ1-2
TGTGCCAGCAGCTCTCCTTGGGACAGGGGTGGCTACACCTTC
CASSSPWDRGGYTF
>-|-|TRBV7-9|TRBJ2-2
TGTGCCAGCAGCCCTAGGCCGGCAGGGTTGATCACCGGGGAGCTGTTTTTT
CASSPRPAGLITGELFF
>-|-|TRBV27|TRBJ2-2
TGTGCCAGCAGTTTCCGGGAGGAGCTGTTTTTT
CASSFREELFF
>-|-|TRBV29-1|TRBJ2-2
TGCAGCGTTTTAGGGGGACAACTTAACACCGGGGAGCTGTTTTTT
CSVLGGQLNTGELFF
>-|-|TRBV5-5|TRBJ1-2
TGTGCCAGCAGCTACCAGAACTATGGCTACACCTTC
CASSYQNYGYTF
>-|-|TRBV24-1|TRBJ2-3
TGTGCCACCAGTGATTCCAGAGGTCAGGGTAGAGAGAACACAGATACGCAGTATTTT
CATSDSRGQGRENTDTQYF
>-|TRBD1|TRBV19|TRBJ1-6
TGTGCCAGTAGTACAGACAGGGGGCGCTTAAATTCACCCCTCCACTTT
CASSTDRGRLNSPLHF
>-|-|TRBV5-4|TRBJ1-2
TGTGCCAGCAGCCGTACCAGGGAGGATGGCTACACCTTC
CASSRTREDGYTF
>-|-|TRBV7-2|TRBJ1-5
TGTGCCAGCAGCTTAGGTTTGGGCCCTGAGCAGCCCCAGCATTTT
CASSLGLGPEQPQHF
>-|TRBD2|TRBV4-1|TRBJ2-3
TGCGCCAGCAGCCAAATTAACTTAAGAGCGGGGGGCTTAGCAGATACGCAGTATTTT
CASSQINLRAGGLADTQYF
>-|TRBD1|TRBV15|TRBJ1-4
TGTGCCACCAGCCGCAGGGGGGCAACTAATGAAAAACTGTTTTTT
CATSRRGATNEKLFF
>-|TRBD1|TRBV23-1|TRBJ1-5
TGCGCCAGCAGTCAATCGGCAGGGGGACATCAGCCCCAGCATTTT
CASSQSAGGHQPQHF
>-|-|TRBV5-4|TRBJ2-5
TGTGCCAGCAGCTTGGGGAGGGACAGCCCGCACTTC
CASSLGRDSPHF
>-|TRBD1|TRBV9|TRBJ2-1
TGTGCCAGCAGCGTATTAGGACAGGGGGGCAACAATGAGCAGTTCTTC
CASSVLGQGGNNEQFF
>once|-|TRBV7-2|TRBJ2-3
TGTGCCAGCAGCCGCTCGGAGGGTAGCCCGATCACAGATACGCAGTATTTT
CASSRSEGSPITDTQYF
>-|TRBD2|TRBV27|TRBJ2-2
TGTGCCAGCAGTTTCCGGACTAGCGGGAGGAACACCGGGGAGCTGTTTTTT
CASSFRTSGRNTGELFF
>once|TRBD1|TRBV19|TRBJ1-2
TGTGCCAGTAGTTTCTTACAGGGGGCAAACTATGGCTACACCTTC
CASSFLQGANYGYTF
>-|-|TRBV29-1|TRBJ1-2
TGCAGCGTCGACAATAACTATGGCTACACCTTC
CSVDNNYGYTF
>-|-|TRBV10-3|TRBJ2-7
TGTGCCATCAGTGGGGCACAGGCTTGGGGCGAGCAGTACTTC
CAISGAQAWGEQYF
>-|-|TRBV28|TRBJ1-4
TGTGCCAGCACCGAGGGAGGCTATATTGCAACTAATGAAAAACTGTTTTTT
CASTEGGYIATNEKLFF
>-|-|TRBV12-3/TRBV12-4|TRBJ1-2
TGTGCCAGCAGTTTGTGGGGGCCTGATGGCTACACCTTC
CASSLWGPDGYTF
>-|-|TRBV7-3|TRBJ2-1
TGTGCCAGCAGCTTAGACTGGGGGCGAGGAGACAATGAGCAGTTCTTC
CASSLDWGRGDNEQFF
>-|-|TRBV19|TRBJ2-5
TGTGCCAGTAGTAGAGCACGGACAGCCCAAGAGGCCCAGTACTTC
CASSRARTAQEAQYF
>-|TRBD2|TRBV6-2/TRBV6-3|TRBJ2-2
TGTGCCAGCAGTTTGATTAGCGGGAGCACCGGGGAGCTGTTTTTT
CASSLISGSTGELFF
>-|TRBD2|TRBV5-6|TRBJ2-3
TGTGCCAGCAGCATCCCAACTAGCGGTAGCACAGATACGCAGTATTTT
CASSIPTSGSTDTQYF
>-|-|TRBV19|TRBJ1-1
TGTGCCAGTAGTATATGGCTTAACACTGAAGCTTTCTTT
CASSIWLNTEAFF
>-|TRBD1|TRBV7-2|TRBJ1-1
TGTGCCAGCAGCTTACAACCCGCAGGGGGGCACACTGAAGCTTTCTTT
CASSLQPAGGHTEAFF
>few|-|TRBV21-1|TRBJ2-7
TGTGCCAGCAGCTACACGTATCTGGCTAGCGGGAGCTCCTACGAGCAGTACTTC
CASSYTYLASGSSYEQYF
>-|-|TRBV6-2/TRBV6-3|TRBJ1-1
TGTGCCAGCAGTTACCGGGATCTCCACCCGGGGACTGAAGCTTTCTTT
CASSYRDLHPGTEAFF
>few|-|TRBV7-9|TRBJ1-4
TGTGCCAGCAACGAGGTTGGGGAAAAACTGTTTTTT
CASNEVGEKLFF